This T cell receptor (beta chain) emerged from a study of shared clonotypes between healthy human individuals. This clone was detected once. Germline CDR1 LGHNA, CDR2 YSLEER. The CDR3 has 18 residues. The junction had 13 bases not matched to a gene; V was cut back by 0 bases and J by 4 bases. The data were produced by immunoSEQ multiplex PCR, yet TCRdb's version contains in-frame clones alone and is incomplete. The repertoire has hundreds of thousands of clones, about 98% of them found once; the top ten carry less than 0.35%. Naivety among CD8 cells was defined by CD45RO negativity and positive CCR7 selection, thereby excluding terminally differentiated effector memory CD45RA+ cells.

V is TRBV4-3 and J is TRBJ2-7; 9 bases fit TRBD2. The TCR originated in a man younger than 40 in good health. The sample comprised naive CD8+ T cells sorted from blood. CDR3 sequence reads: CASSQESNRPGLAYEQYF. CDR3 nucleotide sequence: TGCGCCAGCAGCCAAGAGTCTAATAGGCCGGGACTAGCATACGAGCAGTACTTC.